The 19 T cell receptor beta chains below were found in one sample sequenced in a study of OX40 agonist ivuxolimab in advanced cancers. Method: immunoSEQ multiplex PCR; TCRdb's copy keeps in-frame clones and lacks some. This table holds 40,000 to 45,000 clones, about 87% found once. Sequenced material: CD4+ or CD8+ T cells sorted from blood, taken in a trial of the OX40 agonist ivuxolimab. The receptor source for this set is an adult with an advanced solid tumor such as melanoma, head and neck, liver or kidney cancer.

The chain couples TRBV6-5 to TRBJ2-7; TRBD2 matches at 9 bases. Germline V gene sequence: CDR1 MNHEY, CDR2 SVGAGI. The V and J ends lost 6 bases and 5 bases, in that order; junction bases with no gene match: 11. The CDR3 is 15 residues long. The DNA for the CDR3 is TGTGCCAGCAGCTCCCCCAACCTAGCGGGAAACGAGCAGTACTTC. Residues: CASSSPNLAGNEQYF.

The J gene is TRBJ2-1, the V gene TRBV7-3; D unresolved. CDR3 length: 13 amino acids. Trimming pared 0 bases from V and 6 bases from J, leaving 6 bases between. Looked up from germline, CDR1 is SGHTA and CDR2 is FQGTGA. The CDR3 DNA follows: TGTGCCAGCAGCTTAACGTTGTCCAATGAGCAGTTCTTC. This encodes CASSLTLSNEQFF.

The CDR3 DNA sequence: TGTGCCAGCAGCTTCCATCGTGCAGCGGGAGGCAACAATGAGCAGTTCTTC. This codes for CASSFHRAAGGNNEQFF. The chain is built from TRBV11-2 and TRBJ2-1; 9 bases align to TRBD2. Germline assignment: CDR1 SGHAT and CDR2 FQNNGV. This CDR3 region has 17 residues. The ends lost 3 bases at V and 5 bases at J; junction bases unmatched: 11.

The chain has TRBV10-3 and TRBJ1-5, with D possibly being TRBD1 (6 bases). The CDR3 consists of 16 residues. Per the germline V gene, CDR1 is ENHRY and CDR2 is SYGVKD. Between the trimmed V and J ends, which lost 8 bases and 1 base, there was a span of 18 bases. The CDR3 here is CAIGTGTGVSNQPQHF. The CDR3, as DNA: TGTGCCATCGGTACAGGGACTGGTGTAAGCAATCAGCCCCAGCATTTT.

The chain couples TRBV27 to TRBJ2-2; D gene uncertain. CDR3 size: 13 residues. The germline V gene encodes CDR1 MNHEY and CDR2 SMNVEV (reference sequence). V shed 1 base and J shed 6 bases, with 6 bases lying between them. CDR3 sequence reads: CASSLWVSGELFF. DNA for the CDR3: TGTGCCAGCAGTTTATGGGTCTCCGGGGAGCTGTTTTTT.

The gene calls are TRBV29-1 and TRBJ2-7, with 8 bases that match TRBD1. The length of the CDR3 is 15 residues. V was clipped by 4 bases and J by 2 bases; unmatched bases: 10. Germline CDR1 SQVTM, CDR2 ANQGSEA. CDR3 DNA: TGCAGCGTTGCGAGGCCAGACAGGGGAACCTACGAGCAGTACTTC. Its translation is CSVARPDRGTYEQYF.

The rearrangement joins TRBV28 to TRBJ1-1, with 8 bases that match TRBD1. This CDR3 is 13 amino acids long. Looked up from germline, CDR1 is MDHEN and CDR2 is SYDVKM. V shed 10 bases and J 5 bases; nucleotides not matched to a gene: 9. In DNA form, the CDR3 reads TGTGCCACCGGTCGGCAGGGGGCTACTGAAGCTTTCTTT. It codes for CATGRQGATEAFF.

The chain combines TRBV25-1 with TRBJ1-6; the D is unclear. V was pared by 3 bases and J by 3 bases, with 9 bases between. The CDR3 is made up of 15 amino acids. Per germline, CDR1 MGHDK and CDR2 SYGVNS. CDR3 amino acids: CASSDTGNYNSPLHF. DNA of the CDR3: TGTGCCAGCAGTGACACCGGGAACTATAATTCACCCCTCCACTTT.

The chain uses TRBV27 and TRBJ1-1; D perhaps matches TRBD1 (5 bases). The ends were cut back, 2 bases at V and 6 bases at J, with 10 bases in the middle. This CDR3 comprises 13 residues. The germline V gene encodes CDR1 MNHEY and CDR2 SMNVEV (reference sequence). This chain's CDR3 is CASSLRLTAEAFF. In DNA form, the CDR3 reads TGTGCCAGCAGTTTACGGCTGACAGCTGAAGCTTTCTTT.

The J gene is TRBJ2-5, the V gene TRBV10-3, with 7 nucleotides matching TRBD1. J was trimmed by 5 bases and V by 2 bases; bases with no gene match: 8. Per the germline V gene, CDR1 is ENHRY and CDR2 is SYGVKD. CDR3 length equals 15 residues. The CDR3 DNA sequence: TGTGCCATCAGTGAGGCAGGGGGTAACCGGGAGACCCAGTACTTC. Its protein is CAISEAGGNRETQYF.

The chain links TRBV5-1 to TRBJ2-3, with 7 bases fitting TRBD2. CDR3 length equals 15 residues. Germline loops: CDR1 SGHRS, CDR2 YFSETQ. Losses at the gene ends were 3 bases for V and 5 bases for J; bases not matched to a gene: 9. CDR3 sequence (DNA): TGCGCCAGCAGCTGGACGGGAGGTCGGCGAGATACGCAGTATTTT. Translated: CASSWTGGRRDTQYF.

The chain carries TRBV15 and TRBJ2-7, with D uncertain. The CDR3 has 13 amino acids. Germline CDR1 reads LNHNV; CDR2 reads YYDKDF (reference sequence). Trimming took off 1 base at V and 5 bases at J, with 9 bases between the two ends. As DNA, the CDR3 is TGTGCCACCAGCAGAGGAGGCTACGACGAGCAGTACTTC. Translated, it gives CATSRGGYDEQYF.

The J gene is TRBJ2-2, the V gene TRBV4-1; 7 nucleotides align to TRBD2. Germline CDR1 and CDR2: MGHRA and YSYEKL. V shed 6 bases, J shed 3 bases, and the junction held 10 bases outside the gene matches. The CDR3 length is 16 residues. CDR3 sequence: CASSRGLVGYTGELFF. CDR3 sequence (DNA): TGCGCCAGCAGTCGCGGACTAGTCGGGTACACCGGGGAGCTGTTTTTT.

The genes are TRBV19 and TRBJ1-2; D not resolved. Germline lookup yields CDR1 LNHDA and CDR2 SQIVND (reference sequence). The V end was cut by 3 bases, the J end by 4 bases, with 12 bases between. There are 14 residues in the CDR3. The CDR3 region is CASSISPRSYGYTF. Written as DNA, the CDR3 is TGTGCCAGTAGTATCTCGCCTCGGAGCTATGGCTACACCTTC.

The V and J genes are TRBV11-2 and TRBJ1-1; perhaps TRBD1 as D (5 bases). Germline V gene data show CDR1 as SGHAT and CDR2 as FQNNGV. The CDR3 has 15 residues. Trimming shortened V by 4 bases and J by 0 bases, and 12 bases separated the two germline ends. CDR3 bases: TGTGCCAGCAGCTCCCTGGGGGGTATGAACACTGAAGCTTTCTTT. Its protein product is CASSSLGGMNTEAFF.

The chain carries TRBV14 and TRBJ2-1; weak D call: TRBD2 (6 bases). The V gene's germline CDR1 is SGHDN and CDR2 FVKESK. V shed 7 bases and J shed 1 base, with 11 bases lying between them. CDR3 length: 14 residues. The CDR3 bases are TGTGCCAGCACAAGGGACTCATCCTACAATGAGCAGTTCTTC. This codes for CASTRDSSYNEQFF. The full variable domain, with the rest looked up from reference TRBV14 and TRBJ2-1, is EAGVTQFPSHSVIEKGQTVTLRCDPISGHDNLYWYRRVMGKEIKFLLHFVKESKQDESGMPNNRFLAERTGGTYSTLKVQPAELEDSGVYFCASTRDSSYNEQFFGPGTRLTVL.

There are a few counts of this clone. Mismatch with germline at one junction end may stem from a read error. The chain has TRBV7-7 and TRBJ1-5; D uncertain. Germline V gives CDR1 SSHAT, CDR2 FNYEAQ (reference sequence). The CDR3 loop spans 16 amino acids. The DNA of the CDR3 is TGTGCTAGCAGCTTAGGTTCCCAGCCTTGCAATCAGCCCCAGCATTTT. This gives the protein CASSLGSQPCNQPQHF.

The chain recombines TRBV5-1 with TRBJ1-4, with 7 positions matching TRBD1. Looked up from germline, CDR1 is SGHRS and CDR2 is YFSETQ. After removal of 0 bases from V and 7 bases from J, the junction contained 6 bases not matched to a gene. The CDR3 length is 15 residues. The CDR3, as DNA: TGCGCCAGCAGCTTGGAGGGGGCGCTGGGTGAAAAACTGTTTTTT. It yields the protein CASSLEGALGEKLFF.

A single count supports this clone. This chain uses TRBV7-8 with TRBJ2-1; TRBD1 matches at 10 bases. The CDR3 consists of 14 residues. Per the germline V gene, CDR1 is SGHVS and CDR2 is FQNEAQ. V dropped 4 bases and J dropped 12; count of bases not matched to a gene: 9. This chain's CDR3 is CASSSGQGGRGQFF. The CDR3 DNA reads TGTGCCAGCAGCTCAGGACAGGGGGGACGGGGGCAGTTCTTC. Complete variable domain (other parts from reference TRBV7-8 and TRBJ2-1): GAGVSQSPRYKVAKRGQDVALRCDPISGHVSLFWYQQALGQGPEFLTYFQNEAQLDKSGLPSDRFFAERPEGSVSTLKIQRTQQEDSAVYLCASSSGQGGRGQFFGPGTRLTVL.